The 27 T cell receptor beta chains below were found in one sample sequenced in a study of cytomegalovirus exposure and HLA in healthy donors. This PCR relied on a set of 60 Vbeta primers and 13 Jbeta primers. Measured with immunoSEQ multiplex PCR; TCRdb has only the in-frame clones, and not every one. The table lists roughly 220,000 clones, 70% of them singletons, with 2.5% to 3% in the top ten. Sequences were obtained from PBMCs. These receptors were obtained from a middle-aged man in good health and CMV-seropositive.

V and J are TRBV6-1 and TRBJ2-7; TRBD2 agrees at 7 bases. This CDR3 comprises 14 residues. From germline, CDR1 is MNHNS and CDR2 SASEGT. V was pared by 6 bases and J by 1 base, with 6 bases of the junction left unmatched. The CDR3: CASRPLGGSYEQYF. The CDR3, as DNA: TGTGCCAGCAGACCCTTGGGGGGGTCCTACGAGCAGTACTTC.

This chain joins TRBV7-2 and TRBJ1-5; 7 nucleotides line up with TRBD1. The CDR3 loop spans 15 amino acids. CDR1 SGHTA and CDR2 FQGNSA come from the germline V gene. V shed 5 bases and J 7 bases; nucleotides not matched to a gene: 11. CDR3 residues: CASSTGQVEGQPQHF. The CDR3 coding sequence is TGTGCCAGCAGCACCGGACAGGTCGAGGGACAGCCCCAGCATTTT.

The V and J genes are TRBV4-2 and TRBJ1-6, with D tentatively TRBD1 (5 bases). This CDR3 contains 20 residues. Trimming shortened V by 3 bases and J by 13 bases, and 34 bases separated the two germline ends. Germline V gene data show CDR1 as LGHNA and CDR2 as YNFKEQ. The DNA for the CDR3 is TGTGCCAGCAGCCACGGACGCTACAGGATCCGAGCGACCCTAATTATCCCCCTCCACTTT. Protein sequence: CASSHGRYRIRATLIIPLHF.

V and J are TRBV6-5 and TRBJ2-3, with 10 bases matching TRBD1. The V gene's germline CDR1 is MNHEY and CDR2 SVGAGI. Trimming removed 7 bases from V and 8 bases from J; junction bases left unmatched: 9. This CDR3 is 14 amino acids long. CDR3 DNA: TGTGCCAGCACTCCCAGGGACAGGGGTGGTACGCAGTATTTT. Translated: CASTPRDRGGTQYF.

As regards this clone: This same CDR3 is encoded by further DNA sequences in the sample. The chain joins TRBV2 to TRBJ1-5, with TRBD1 matching 8 bases. CDR1 SNHLY and CDR2 FYNNEI come from the germline V gene. The CDR3 consists of 14 residues. V was pared by 6 bases and J by 3 bases, with 4 bases of the junction left unmatched. The CDR3 loop is CASSDRGSNQPQHF. CDR3 DNA: TGTGCCAGCAGCGACAGGGGCTCCAATCAGCCCCAGCATTTT.

This sequence joins TRBV5-4 and TRBJ2-2; 9 bases fit TRBD1. After removal of 3 bases from V and 5 bases from J, the junction contained 8 bases not matched to a gene. The CDR3 is 16 residues long. From germline, CDR1 is SGHNT and CDR2 YYREEE (reference sequence). The CDR3 DNA sequence: TGTGCCAGCAGCTGGGGGACAGGGCCGGGTACCGGGGAGCTGTTTTTT. It codes for CASSWGTGPGTGELFF. The whole variable domain, filled in from reference TRBV5-4 and TRBJ2-2, reads ETGVTQSPTHLIKTRGQQVTLRCSSQSGHNTVSWYQQALGQGPQFIFQYYREEENGRGNFPPRFSGLQFPNYSSELNVNALELDDSALYLCASSWGTGPGTGELFFGEGSRLTVL.

This clone came up a few times. The chain combines TRBV5-4 with TRBJ2-7, with TRBD1 as a possible D gene (6 bases). Germline V lookup: CDR1 SGHNT, CDR2 YYREEE (reference sequence). The CDR3 runs to 13 residues. Trimming stripped 0 bases from V and 4 bases from J, with 8 bases between. In DNA, the CDR3 is TGTGCCAGCAGCTTGGACAGGGCTTACGAGCAGTACTTC. Encoded protein: CASSLDRAYEQYF.

This chain joins TRBV25-1 and TRBJ2-3, with a tentative D call TRBD2 (6 bases). The length of the CDR3 is 17 residues. Germline CDR1 MGHDK, CDR2 SYGVNS. The ends were cut back, 4 bases at V and 0 bases at J, with 17 bases in the middle. CDR3 sequence reads: CASSGGGTGASTDTQYF. The CDR3 DNA reads as TGTGCCAGCAGTGGTGGAGGGACGGGCGCTAGCACAGATACGCAGTATTTT.

The chain recombines TRBV5-1 with TRBJ2-7; D might be TRBD2 (6 bases). Trimming left V 0 bases short and J 2 bases short, with 12 bases between. CDR3 size: 15 residues. CDR1 is SGHRS, CDR2 YFSETQ, per germline. The CDR3 bases are TGCGCCAGCAGCTTGGTAGGGCGGGGAGCCTACGAGCAGTACTTC. Residues: CASSLVGRGAYEQYF.

The gene calls are TRBV28 and TRBJ2-7; perhaps TRBD1 as D (5 bases). With 1 base removed from V and 3 bases from J, the gap between germline ends came to 13 bases. The germline gives CDR1 MDHEN, CDR2 SYDVKM. The CDR3 extends over 15 amino acids. The DNA of the CDR3 is TGTGCCAGCAGTTTATCTGGCAGGGCTAGCTACGAGCAGTACTTC. Translation: CASSLSGRASYEQYF.

V usage is TRBV5-6 and J usage is TRBJ2-5, with 7 bases that match TRBD1. J lost 0 bases, V lost 5 bases, and 7 bases had no gene match. CDR3 length: 15 amino acids. The germline V gene encodes CDR1 SGHDT and CDR2 YYEEEE. The CDR3: CASSTGQANQETQYF. The CDR3 DNA is TGTGCCAGCAGTACAGGACAGGCGAACCAAGAGACCCAGTACTTC.

This CDR3 is CAITGSHNEQFF. As DNA, the CDR3 is TGTGCCATCACTGGGAGCCACAATGAGCAGTTCTTC. The chain combines TRBV10-3 with TRBJ2-1, with D maybe TRBD2 (5 bases). This CDR3 is 12 amino acids long. V was trimmed by 7 bases and J by 5 bases, leaving 9 bases between them. Germline CDR1 ENHRY, CDR2 SYGVKD.

The chain carries TRBV28 and TRBJ2-5; 8 bases map to TRBD2. V lost 5 bases to trimming and J lost 4 bases; unmatched junction nucleotides: 9. Germline V CDR1 and CDR2: MDHEN, SYDVKM. The CDR3 loop spans 15 amino acids. CDR3 DNA: TGTGCCAGCAGTAGGGTCGGGGGGGCCAGAGAGACCCAGTACTTC. This codes for CASSRVGGARETQYF.

The genes are TRBV19 and TRBJ1-6, with 8 bases identical to TRBD1. The germline gives CDR1 LNHDA, CDR2 SQIVND (reference sequence). Unmatched junction bases numbered 13, after V lost 8 bases and J lost 7 bases. The CDR3 has 16 residues. CDR3: CASSETAGGRNSPLHF. CDR3 sequence (DNA): TGTGCCAGTTCCGAAACGGCAGGGGGCAGAAATTCACCCCTCCACTTT.

This rearrangement joins TRBV7-9 to TRBJ2-1; possibly TRBD1 for D (5 bases). Between the trimmed V and J ends, which lost 3 bases and 4 bases, there was a span of 16 bases. The CDR3 extends over 16 amino acids. The germline gives CDR1 SEHNR, CDR2 FQNEAQ (reference sequence). CDR3 nucleotides: TGTGCCAGCAGCTTTGGTCCGCAGGGTATTTACAATGAGCAGTTCTTC. It codes for CASSFGPQGIYNEQFF. Complete variable domain (other parts from reference TRBV7-9 and TRBJ2-1): DTGVSQNPRHKITKRGQNVTFRCDPISEHNRLYWYRQTLGQGPEFLTYFQNEAQLEKSRLLSDRFSAERPKGSFSTLEIQRTEQGDSAMYLCASSFGPQGIYNEQFFGPGTRLTVL.

The CDR3 sequence is CASSRGLTGGRGEQYF. CDR3 sequence (DNA): TGTGCCAGCAGTCGGGGTCTAACAGGGGGACGCGGCGAGCAGTACTTC. The rearrangement joins TRBV28 to TRBJ2-7; TRBD1 matches 8 bases. CDR3 length: 16 residues. The germline V gene has CDR1 MDHEN and CDR2 SYDVKM. Trimming at V came to 5 bases and at J to 6 bases, leaving 15 bases not matched to a gene. Full variable domain (missing parts from reference TRBV28 and TRBJ2-7): DVKVTQSSRYLVKRTGEKVFLECVQDMDHENMFWYRQDPGLGLRLIYFSYDVKMKEKGDIPEGYSVSREKKERFSLILESASTNQTSMYLCASSRGLTGGRGEQYFGPGTRLTVT.

The rearrangement links TRBV5-1 to TRBJ1-3; TRBD1 matches at 9 bases. The CDR3 is made up of 16 amino acids. Trimming at V came to 4 bases and at J to 1 base, leaving 6 bases not matched to a gene. CDR1 and CDR2 (germline): SGHRS, YFSETQ. The CDR3 sequence is CASSTGTGISGNTIYF. In nucleotides, the CDR3 is TGCGCCAGCAGCACCGGGACAGGGATTTCTGGAAACACCATATATTTT.

V usage is TRBV13 and J usage is TRBJ2-5; TRBD1 might be the D (6 bases). Germline V CDR1 and CDR2: PRHDT, FYEKMQ (reference sequence). The CDR3 contains 14 residues. The germline V and J ends were trimmed by 5 bases and 0 bases, with 10 bases remaining between them. The CDR3 protein is CASSQHRDQETQYF. The CDR3 DNA reads as TGTGCCAGCAGCCAGCACAGGGACCAAGAGACCCAGTACTTC. Looking up the rest from reference TRBV13 and TRBJ2-5 gives the full variable domain: AAGVIQSPRHLIKEKRETATLKCYPIPRHDTVYWYQQGPGQDPQFLISFYEKMQSDKGSIPDRFSAQQFSDYHSELNMSSLELGDSALYFCASSQHRDQETQYFGPGTRLLVL.

V and J are TRBV6-5 and TRBJ2-7; 11 bases are a match to TRBD1. Germline CDR1 is MNHEY and CDR2 is SVGAGI. J gave up 2 bases and V 5 bases, and 5 bases lay outside the gene matches. This CDR3 spans 15 amino acids. The CDR3 loop is CASSGTGGEPYEQYF. The CDR3 DNA is TGTGCCAGCAGTGGGACAGGGGGTGAGCCCTACGAGCAGTACTTC.

This clone was seen once. The chain uses TRBV6-6 and TRBJ2-5; TRBD1 agrees at 7 bases. The CDR3 extends over 15 amino acids. With 0 bases clipped from V and 4 bases from J, the junction kept 5 bases outside the gene matches. Germline CDR1 and CDR2: MNHNY and SVGAGI (reference sequence). CDR3 DNA: TGTGCCAGCAGTTACTCTACAGGGGATATAGAGACCCAGTACTTC. Translating gives CASSYSTGDIETQYF.

This clone was recorded once. This chain links TRBV5-1 with TRBJ2-3; 8 bases map to TRBD1. The germline V gene encodes CDR1 SGHRS and CDR2 YFSETQ. V shed 4 bases, J shed 4 bases, and the junction held 8 bases outside the gene matches. CDR3 length: 15 residues. The CDR3 DNA follows: TGCGCCAGCAGCCTCGGACAGGGCTTCTCAGATACGCAGTATTTT. Translating gives CASSLGQGFSDTQYF.

The gene calls are TRBV5-4 and TRBJ2-3; TRBD1 might be the D (6 bases). From germline, CDR1 is SGHNT and CDR2 YYREEE (reference sequence). V shed 2 bases and J shed 2 bases, with 12 bases lying between them. This CDR3 has 15 amino acids. CDR3 DNA sequence: TGTGCCAGCAGCTTAAGCCCAGGGGTCACAGATACGCAGTATTTT. Its protein product is CASSLSPGVTDTQYF.

This sequence joins TRBV9 and TRBJ2-3; D is unclear. Germline CDR1 SGDLS, CDR2 YYNGEE. The CDR3 covers 14 residues. V was pared by 0 bases and J by 1 base, with 6 bases between. The CDR3 protein is CASSVVPGTDTQYF. CDR3 DNA: TGTGCCAGCAGCGTAGTTCCCGGCACAGATACGCAGTATTTT.

V and J are TRBV28 and TRBJ2-7, with TRBD2 as a possible D gene (5 bases). Trimming stripped 8 bases from V and 0 bases from J, with 11 bases between. The CDR3 spans 13 residues. Germline CDR1 reads MDHEN; CDR2 reads SYDVKM. CDR3 sequence: CASGSGSSYEQYF. In DNA form, the CDR3 reads TGTGCCAGCGGGAGTGGGAGCTCCTACGAGCAGTACTTC. Combining the CDR3 with reference TRBV28 and TRBJ2-7 gives the whole variable domain DVKVTQSSRYLVKRTGEKVFLECVQDMDHENMFWYRQDPGLGLRLIYFSYDVKMKEKGDIPEGYSVSREKKERFSLILESASTNQTSMYLCASGSGSSYEQYFGPGTRLTVT.

This clone was seen more than once but under ten times. This chain links TRBV19 with TRBJ1-5; tentatively, D is TRBD1 (5 bases). Germline CDR1 is LNHDA and CDR2 is SQIVND (reference sequence). The CDR3 sequence is 15 residues long. V lost 2 bases, J lost 3 bases, and 11 bases lay in between. This CDR3 is CASSISGVNNQPQHF. The CDR3 DNA sequence: TGTGCCAGTAGTATATCGGGGGTTAACAATCAGCCCCAGCATTTT. Looking up the rest from reference TRBV19 and TRBJ1-5 gives the full variable domain: DGGITQSPKYLFRKEGQNVTLSCEQNLNHDAMYWYRQDPGQGLRLIYYSQIVNDFQKGDIAEGYSVSREKKESFPLTVTSAQKNPTAFYLCASSISGVNNQPQHFGDGTRLSIL.

This clone was counted a few times. V and J are TRBV12-5 and TRBJ1-1; 11 nucleotides align to TRBD1. The CDR3 loop spans 15 amino acids. Germline trimming cut 6 bases from V and 5 bases from J; bases unmatched to any gene: 8. Germline CDR1 LGHNT, CDR2 FRNRAP. The CDR3 region is CASGRGQGARTEAFF. CDR3 nucleotide sequence: TGTGCTAGTGGACGCGGACAGGGGGCGAGAACTGAAGCTTTCTTT.

Remarks on this clone: A junction end diverges from the germline sequence, so it may reflect a read error. Other DNA sequences in this sample translate to the same CDR3. This chain joins TRBV5-1 and TRBJ1-1, with 9 nucleotides matching TRBD1. CDR1 SGHRS and CDR2 YFSETQ come from the germline V gene. The CDR3 is 17 residues long. CDR3 amino acids: CASSLTGQGGGNTEAFF. The CDR3 nucleotides read TGCGCCAGCAGCTTGACGGGACAGGGAGGTGGGAACACCGAAGCTTTCTTT.